A selection of T cell receptor beta chains follows, all from one sample in a study of T cell changes during pregnancy in multiple sclerosis. Clones were sequenced by immunoSEQ multiplex PCR, and TCRdb holds only the in-frame ones, with some missing. The table has more than 55,000 clones, approximately 90% seen once. The specimen was peripheral blood, collected after pregnancy. The origin of the receptors is a female donor in good health, enrolled as a control in a pregnancy study. Both conserved end residues are part of each CDR3. The D gene is left open where the match is weak. Not every row has a clone size; where given, it reads once, few, many or a size class.

>TRBJ2-6|TRBV14|TRBD1|-
CASSPKTGKFSGANVLTF
TGTGCCAGCAGCCCAAAGACAGGGAAATTCTCTGGGGCCAACGTCCTGACTTTC
>TRBJ1-1|TRBV4-2|-|few
CASSPWDGGRTEAFF
TGTGCCAGCAGCCCTTGGGACGGTGGGAGGACTGAAGCTTTCTTT
>TRBJ1-5|TRBV29-1|-|-
CSVYSQPQHF
TGCAGCGTGTATAGTCAGCCCCAGCATTTT
>TRBJ2-2|TRBV5-1|TRBD1|-
CASSSQQGSTGELFF
TGCGCCAGCAGCTCCCAACAGGGGTCGACCGGGGAGCTGTTTTTT
>TRBJ1-2|TRBV9|-|-
CASSVVGGYGYTF
TGTGCCAGCAGCGTAGTGGGAGGGTATGGCTACACCTTC
>TRBJ2-3|TRBV5-6|-|-
CASSLGRHTDTQYF
TGTGCCAGCAGCTTGGGCAGGCACACAGATACGCAGTATTTT
>TRBJ2-2|TRBV19|-|-
CASIMGQEFTGELFF
TGTGCCAGTATAATGGGGCAGGAATTCACCGGGGAGCTGTTTTTT
>TRBJ2-5|TRBV4-3|TRBD2|-
CASSRDSGGLLSETQYF
TGCGCCAGCAGCCGGGATAGCGGGGGACTATTAAGCGAGACCCAGTACTTC
>TRBJ1-1|TRBV2|-|once
CASSEEGNAEAFF
TGTGCCAGCAGTGAAGAGGGGAATGCTGAAGCTTTCTTT
>TRBJ2-3|TRBV5-4|-|-
CASSLISREDTQYF
TGTGCCAGCAGCTTAATTAGCCGCGAAGATACGCAGTATTTT